This T cell receptor beta chain was found in a study of T-cell reconstitution after alpha-beta-depleted transplantation in children. Study-level results: There were some patients whose high TCRbeta diversity at day 60 came from surviving recipient T cells and thymic progenitors. By about two months after transplant, alpha-beta T cells reportedly arose from several hundred graft clones that had expanded. One year post-transplant, T-cell counts and diversity were largely derived from T cells produced anew.

Preparation of the TCRbeta library used unique molecular identifiers. TCRdb independently ran MiXCR on the PCR reads; one entry per CDR3 protein. Counted here are about 460,000 distinct CDR3 sequences, about an eighth occurring once; the ten biggest clones make up about 14%. On this clonotype itself: Antigen specificity is unknown.

The material was PBMCs, mostly from graft donor cells, obtained 180 days after TCRalphabeta/CD19-depleted stem cell transplant. The TCR originated in a female patient aged 2 to 10 who had a stem cell transplant for aplastic anemia, so the T cells may come from the graft donor.

Here the CDR3 DNA reads TGTGCCAGCAGCCAAGAGGTGGCGGGTCCCAGCCCCTTTTACGAGCAGTACTTC. It yields the protein CASSQEVAGPSPFYEQYF. V gene TRBV4-2 combines with J gene TRBJ2-7, with D possibly being TRBD2 (5 bases). With 0 bases removed from V and 4 bases from J, the gap between germline ends came to 22 bases. CDR3 length: 18 amino acids. Germline lookup yields CDR1 LGHNA and CDR2 YNFKEQ.